This TCR beta chain emerged from a study of blood T cells in healthy people across ages. Study-wide points: There was a strong correlation between TCR beta diversity and naive T cell percentage. Older age went with lower TCR beta diversity per million T cells, in a roughly linear way.

CDR3 length equals 16 residues. Germline V gene lookup returns CDR1 LGHDT and CDR2 YNNKEL (reference sequence). Unmatched junction bases numbered 7, after V lost 3 bases and J lost 8 bases. Then a second PCR, running about 6 to 12 cycles, was carried out with a sample-barcoded 5' primer and a J-beta primer mix. Each cDNA molecule, via a template-switch adaptor with 12 random nucleotides, was tagged. TCRdb re-analysed the 5' RACE reads in MiXCR, keeping a single row per CDR3 protein. The sample yields around 1.5 million distinct CDR3 sequences, 34% seen once. Drawn from each donor were ten milliliters of peripheral blood. As concerns this clonotype: The antigen is unknown.

The J gene is TRBJ2-1, the V gene TRBV3-1; TRBD2 aligns across 13 bases. The clonotype originates from a young woman in good health. The sample taken for sequencing was blood. In DNA form, the CDR3 reads TGTGCCAGCAGCCATGGGACTAGCGGGAAGTACGATGAGCAGTTCTTC. It translates to CASSHGTSGKYDEQFF.